These 14 T cell receptor beta chains share one sample of origin, sequenced in a study of cytomegalovirus exposure and HLA in healthy donors. The data were produced by immunoSEQ multiplex PCR, yet TCRdb's version contains in-frame clones alone and is incomplete. The sample yields 90,000 to 150,000 clones, more than 70% seen once. Sequencing was performed on PBMCs. The source is a man between 18 and 35 years old in good health and CMV-seronegative.

This sequence joins TRBV9 and TRBJ2-5, with 12 nucleotides matching TRBD1. Per the germline V gene, CDR1 is SGDLS and CDR2 is YYNGEE. Trimming removed 2 bases from V and 6 bases from J; junction bases left unmatched: 5. This CDR3 contains 15 residues. The CDR3 here is CASSVGTGGGKTQYF. CDR3 bases: TGTGCCAGCAGCGTTGGGACAGGGGGCGGCAAGACCCAGTACTTC.

This chain links TRBV9 with TRBJ2-3, with D tentatively TRBD2 (5 bases). The CDR3 consists of 17 residues. Germline CDR1 and CDR2: SGDLS and YYNGEE. The V end was cut by 3 bases, the J end by 1 base, with 18 bases between. CDR3 sequence (DNA): TGTGCCAGCAGCGCTCCCGGAGCGGCCCTCGGCACAGATACGCAGTATTTT. It codes for CASSAPGAALGTDTQYF.

The chain has TRBV7-9 and TRBJ2-7, with 7 bases matching TRBD1. V dropped 1 base and J dropped 5; count of bases not matched to a gene: 5. The V gene's germline CDR1 is SEHNR and CDR2 FQNEAQ (reference sequence). The CDR3 extends over 14 amino acids. CDR3 sequence: CASSLGQGRDEQYF. In DNA form, the CDR3 reads TGTGCCAGCAGCTTAGGACAGGGTCGGGACGAGCAGTACTTC. Combining the CDR3 with reference TRBV7-9 and TRBJ2-7 gives the whole variable domain DTGVSQNPRHKITKRGQNVTFRCDPISEHNRLYWYRQTLGQGPEFLTYFQNEAQLEKSRLLSDRFSAERPKGSFSTLEIQRTEQGDSAMYLCASSLGQGRDEQYFGPGTRLTVT.

V is TRBV29-1 and J is TRBJ2-3; 9 bases are shared with TRBD1. Losses at the gene ends were 4 bases for V and 1 base for J; bases not matched to a gene: 3. Per germline, CDR1 SQVTM and CDR2 ANQGSEA. The CDR3 spans 14 residues. In DNA form, the CDR3 reads TGCAGCGTTGTCCGGGACAGGGGCACAGATACGCAGTATTTT. It codes for CSVVRDRGTDTQYF.

The rearrangement uses TRBV30 and TRBJ1-1; 7 bases match TRBD1. Germline V gene lookup returns CDR1 GTSNPN and CDR2 SVGIG (reference sequence). The junction had 5 bases not matched to a gene; V was cut back by 8 bases and J by 5 bases. The CDR3 has 11 amino acids. CDR3 in amino acids: CAVQGRTEAFF. CDR3 sequence (DNA): TGTGCCGTACAGGGGCGGACTGAAGCTTTCTTT.

The chain recombines TRBV13 with TRBJ2-3; the D gene is possibly TRBD2 (6 bases). The CDR3 extends over 13 amino acids. Trimming removed 8 bases from V and 3 bases from J, with 12 bases in between. Germline values: CDR1 PRHDT, CDR2 FYEKMQ (reference sequence). The chain's CDR3 is CASRGGPTDTQYF. The CDR3 DNA reads TGTGCCAGCCGGGGAGGTCCTACAGATACGCAGTATTTT.

The chain uses TRBV6-5 and TRBJ1-2, with 8 nucleotides matching TRBD1. The germline V gene encodes CDR1 MNHEY and CDR2 SVGAGI. This CDR3 has 16 residues. Trimming removed 0 bases from V and 0 bases from J; junction bases left unmatched: 3. Here the CDR3 reads CASSYSTGATNYGYTF. The CDR3, as DNA: TGTGCCAGCAGTTACTCGACAGGGGCTACTAACTATGGCTACACCTTC.

The gene calls are TRBV19 and TRBJ2-1, with TRBD2 matching 7 bases. The CDR3 length is 15 residues. CDR1 is LNHDA and CDR2 is SQIVND in the germline V gene (reference sequence). Trimming took 5 bases from V and 0 from J; bases not matched to a gene: 4. CDR3 bases: TGTGCCAGTAGTCCAGGGACTATCTCCTACAATGAGCAGTTCTTC. Encoded protein: CASSPGTISYNEQFF.

The chain couples TRBV21-1 to TRBJ2-7; the tabulated D call, TRBD1, remains unverified against the DNA. TRBV21-1 is given as a pseudogene. The CDR3 length is 12 residues. The CDR3 sequence is CASSDSSYEQYF. The CDR3 DNA reads as TGTGCCAGCTCGGACAGCTCCTACGAGCAGTACTTC.

Details on this clone: An end of the junction does not agree with germline; a read error may underlie this. The chain is built from TRBV7-9 and TRBJ1-6; 9 bases agree with TRBD1. In germline, CDR1 is SEHNR, CDR2 FQNEAQ (reference sequence). This CDR3 is built from 12 residues. In nucleotides, the CDR3 is TGTGCCAGCAGCTCCGGGACAGGGTACTTTCGCTTT. Its protein product is CASSSGTGYFRF.

The count of this clone is one. The chain recombines TRBV9 with TRBJ2-7; 10 nucleotides line up with TRBD2. The J segment lost 3 bases and the V segment lost 0 bases, leaving 9 bases of the junction unmatched. The germline V gene has CDR1 SGDLS and CDR2 YYNGEE. This CDR3 has 17 amino acids. The CDR3 DNA sequence: TGTGCCAGCAGCGTAGGACCTAGCGGGGGAACCTTCTACGAGCAGTACTTC. Protein sequence: CASSVGPSGGTFYEQYF.

The rearrangement links TRBV2 to TRBJ2-7, with TRBD1 identical over 8 bases. J was trimmed by 0 bases and V by 10 bases; bases with no gene match: 5. Germline CDR1 and CDR2: SNHLY and FYNNEI. This CDR3 is 13 amino acids long. DNA of the CDR3: TGTGCCATTCGACAGGGGAGCTCCTACGAGCAGTACTTC. This encodes CAIRQGSSYEQYF.

The rearrangement joins TRBV6-5 to TRBJ2-2, with D perhaps matching TRBD1 (6 bases). V was clipped by 2 bases and J by 0 bases, with 7 bases between them. This CDR3 comprises 15 residues. Germline-derived CDR1 and CDR2 are MNHEY and SVGAGI. CDR3 nucleotides: TGTGCCAGCAGTTACCGGGACACGAACACCGGGGAGCTGTTTTTT. It translates to CASSYRDTNTGELFF.

The V gene is TRBV28, the J gene TRBJ2-3, with D possibly being TRBD2 (6 bases). The V gene's germline CDR1 is MDHEN and CDR2 SYDVKM. The V end lost 3 bases, the J end lost 6 bases, and 13 bases lay between the germline ends. This CDR3 comprises 14 residues. CDR3 sequence: CASSFGGSFDTQYF. In DNA form, the CDR3 reads TGTGCCAGCAGTTTCGGGGGATCATTCGATACGCAGTATTTT.